A single sample is the source of the 21 T cell receptor beta chains below, sequenced in a study of blood T cell repertoires in COVID-19 (dated by TCRdb to the early 2020s). The method was the immunoSEQ multiplex PCR assay. Imported from immuneACCESS, the table was reduced by TCRdb to in-frame sequences with V and J called. These copies leave out some clones; in studies compared against another copy, an unresolved V gene accounts for under half, and the cause of the remainder is not known. The sample includes fewer than 200,000 clones, with 79% observed a single time. The ten largest make up roughly 19% of the sample. The sequencing sample was made of PBMCs or T cells enriched from blood (not recorded which). These receptors originate from a woman in her seventies in a cohort exposed to, infected with or recovered from COVID-19 (not recorded which).

The rearrangement links TRBV19 to TRBJ1-1; D may be TRBD1 (6 bases). Germline-derived CDR1 and CDR2 are LNHDA and SQIVND (reference sequence). The CDR3 is 14 amino acids. The V end was cut by 5 bases, the J end by 0 bases, with 10 bases between. The DNA of the CDR3 is TGTGCCAGTAGTCTAGGACAGATGAACACTGAAGCTTTCTTT. This codes for CASSLGQMNTEAFF.

The chain is built from TRBV28 and TRBJ1-4, with TRBD1 matching 9 bases. The CDR3 has 14 residues. Germline V lookup: CDR1 MDHEN, CDR2 SYDVKM. The junction had 4 bases not matched to a gene; V was cut back by 6 bases and J by 5 bases. CDR3 sequence: CASSSGQGNEKLFF. The DNA of the CDR3 is TGTGCCAGCAGCTCCGGACAGGGGAATGAAAAACTGTTTTTT. Filled out from reference TRBV28 and TRBJ1-4, the complete variable domain reads DVKVTQSSRYLVKRTGEKVFLECVQDMDHENMFWYRQDPGLGLRLIYFSYDVKMKEKGDIPEGYSVSREKKERFSLILESASTNQTSMYLCASSSGQGNEKLFFGSGTQLSVL.

V usage is TRBV7-9 and J usage is TRBJ2-4, with D uncertain. V was trimmed by 5 bases and J by 10 bases, leaving 18 bases between them. Germline loops: CDR1 SEHNR, CDR2 FQNEAQ (reference sequence). The CDR3 is made up of 14 amino acids. CDR3 loop: CASSQLGGHGIQYF. The DNA for the CDR3 is TGTGCCAGCAGCCAACTCGGCGGCCACGGTATTCAGTACTTC.

The rearrangement uses TRBV4-2 and TRBJ2-4; 9 positions agree with TRBD1. CDR3 size: 14 residues. The ends lost 0 bases at V and 6 bases at J; junction bases unmatched: 0. Germline V gene data show CDR1 as LGHNA and CDR2 as YNFKEQ. The CDR3 reads CASSQEQGANIQYF. The CDR3 DNA follows: TGTGCCAGCAGCCAAGAACAGGGGGCAAACATTCAGTACTTC.

The V call is TRBV4-1, the J call TRBJ2-7; TRBD2 matches at 10 bases. After removal of 6 bases from V and 0 bases from J, the junction contained 11 bases not matched to a gene. The germline V gene encodes CDR1 MGHRA and CDR2 YSYEKL. CDR3 length: 17 residues. The CDR3 DNA reads TGCGCCAGCAGGGTAGAATTAGCGGGAGGCCCCTCCTACGAGCAGTACTTC. It encodes CASRVELAGGPSYEQYF.

The chain links TRBV5-1 to TRBJ2-3; D unclear. V lost 4 bases and J 0 bases, leaving 12 bases between the germline ends. Germline CDR1 reads SGHRS; CDR2 reads YFSETQ. The CDR3 sequence is 15 residues long. The CDR3 reads CASSRLTPSTDTQYF. In nucleotides, the CDR3 is TGCGCCAGCAGCCGACTGACTCCTAGCACAGATACGCAGTATTTT.

This clone was found a few times. The chain employs TRBV18 and TRBJ1-6, with D possibly being TRBD1 (5 bases). The V gene lost 3 bases and the J gene lost 9 bases, with 12 bases spanning the gap. CDR1 KGHSH and CDR2 LQKENI come from the germline V gene. The CDR3 runs to 14 residues. This CDR3 reads CASSPTEKGSPLHF. The CDR3, as DNA: TGTGCCAGCTCACCGACAGAAAAGGGTTCACCCCTCCACTTT.

This clone was recorded a few times. The gene calls are TRBV7-3 and TRBJ2-1; 9 nucleotides agree with TRBD2. This CDR3 is 17 amino acids long. V was pared by 3 bases and J by 5 bases, with 11 bases of the junction left unmatched. CDR1 is SGHTA, CDR2 FQGTGA, per germline. The CDR3 is CASSLPLDSGGNNEQFF. The CDR3 nucleotides read TGTGCCAGCAGCTTGCCGTTGGATAGCGGGGGAAACAATGAGCAGTTCTTC.

This clone has just a few counts. The V gene is TRBV10-2, the J gene TRBJ1-1; D is possibly TRBD1 (6 bases). This CDR3 comprises 14 residues. V lost 7 bases and J 0 bases, leaving 12 bases between the germline ends. Germline-derived CDR1 and CDR2 are WSHSY and SAAADI. The CDR3 is CASTGQILNTEAFF. Written as DNA, the CDR3 is TGCGCCAGCACTGGACAGATTTTGAACACTGAAGCTTTCTTT.

CDR3 protein: CASSYTGQGNGYTF. CDR3 sequence (DNA): TGTGCCAGCAGTTATACAGGACAGGGGAATGGCTACACCTTC. The chain is built from TRBV6-2 or TRBV6-3 and TRBJ1-2; 9 bases match TRBD1. CDR1 MNHEY and CDR2 SVGEGT come from the germline V gene. The CDR3 has 14 amino acids. The trim removed 3 bases at V and 6 bases at J, leaving 5 bases unmatched.

This sequence joins TRBV11-3 and TRBJ2-1; D might be TRBD1 (5 bases). Germline lookup yields CDR1 SGHNT and CDR2 YENEEA. CDR3 length equals 12 residues. Deletions cut 3 bases from V and 10 bases from J, with 10 bases between. CDR3 sequence: CASSFTRTEQFF. DNA of the CDR3: TGTGCCAGCAGCTTTACGAGGACAGAGCAGTTCTTC.

The V and J genes are TRBV10-3 and TRBJ1-6; 8 bases fit TRBD1. The CDR3 length is 15 residues. The V segment lost 2 bases and the J segment 7 bases; nucleotides outside the gene matches: 4. Germline V CDR1 and CDR2: ENHRY, SYGVKD. As DNA, the CDR3 is TGTGCCATCAGTGAGAGGACAGGGCGCAATTCACCCCTCCACTTT. Translation: CAISERTGRNSPLHF.

The J gene is TRBJ2-7, the V gene TRBV7-8; weak D call: TRBD1 (5 bases). Looked up from germline, CDR1 is SGHVS and CDR2 is FQNEAQ. Between the trimmed V and J ends, which lost 5 bases and 0 bases, there was a span of 11 bases. There are 14 residues in the CDR3. The CDR3 protein is CASSPTVSSYEQYF. The CDR3, as DNA: TGTGCCAGCAGCCCGACAGTGAGCTCCTACGAGCAGTACTTC.

The chain links TRBV19 to TRBJ1-3; the match to TRBD1 covers 7 bases. The CDR3 is 17 amino acids. Germline V CDR1 and CDR2: LNHDA, SQIVND (reference sequence). The ends lost 3 bases at V and 0 bases at J; junction bases unmatched: 8. The CDR3 sequence: CASSIATGVYSGNTIYF. The DNA of the CDR3 is TGTGCCAGTAGTATCGCAACAGGGGTCTACTCTGGAAACACCATATATTTT.

This chain connects TRBV7-9 to TRBJ1-1; weak D call: TRBD1 (6 bases). V gave up 1 base and J gave up 5 bases, with 8 bases separating them. CDR1 is SEHNR, CDR2 FQNEAQ, per germline (reference sequence). This CDR3 is built from 13 residues. For the CDR3, the DNA is TGTGCCAGCAGCTTAGGAACAGGGACTGAAGCTTTCTTT. Protein sequence: CASSLGTGTEAFF.

The chain is built from TRBV28 and TRBJ2-7; maybe TRBD1 (6 bases). CDR1 is MDHEN, CDR2 SYDVKM, per germline. The CDR3 runs to 14 residues. V was cut by 2 bases and J by 6 bases, with 14 bases left in between. This chain's CDR3 is CASSLRGGAFEQYF. The CDR3 DNA is TGTGCCAGCAGTTTAAGAGGGGGTGCGTTCGAGCAGTACTTC.

The chain links TRBV9 to TRBJ1-2; 7 bases map to TRBD1. The length of the CDR3 is 14 residues. V gave up 3 bases and J gave up 6 bases; unmatched junction bases: 8. CDR1 SGDLS and CDR2 YYNGEE come from the germline V gene. CDR3 amino acids: CASSASNRGHGYTF. The CDR3 DNA sequence: TGTGCCAGCAGCGCTTCAAACAGGGGCCATGGCTACACCTTC.

V is TRBV4-3 and J is TRBJ2-1; 13 bases are a match to TRBD2. The CDR3 length is 17 residues. CDR1 and CDR2 from the germline V gene are LGHNA and YSLEER. Losses at the gene ends were 0 bases for V and 7 bases for J; bases not matched to a gene: 6. The CDR3 DNA reads TGCGCCAGCAGCCAAGATCTACTAGCGGGAGGGCCGAATGAGCAGTTCTTC. It translates to CASSQDLLAGGPNEQFF.

This clone was counted many times. The genes are TRBV7-9 and TRBJ2-1; 12 positions match TRBD2. In germline, CDR1 is SEHNR, CDR2 FQNEAQ (reference sequence). J lost 15 bases, V lost 4 bases, and 4 bases had no gene match. The length of the CDR3 is 12 residues. As DNA, the CDR3 is TGTGCCAGCAGCTCAACTAGCGGGAGGCTGTTCTTC. It encodes CASSSTSGRLFF.

The chain combines TRBV4-2 with TRBJ2-3, with D possibly matching TRBD2 (5 bases). There are 16 residues in the CDR3. The germline V gene has CDR1 LGHNA and CDR2 YNFKEQ. V shed 0 bases and J shed 0 bases, with 10 bases lying between them. This CDR3 is CASSQDGGGSTDTQYF. The DNA for the CDR3 is TGTGCCAGCAGCCAAGACGGAGGCGGTAGCACAGATACGCAGTATTTT.

The chain has TRBV3-1 (or the pseudogene TRBV3-2) and TRBJ2-7; weak D call: TRBD2 (7 bases). V was clipped by 0 bases and J by 1 base, with 10 bases between them. CDR1 is LGHDT and CDR2 is YNNKEL in the germline V gene (reference sequence). The length of the CDR3 is 15 residues. This CDR3 reads CASSQEGGASYEQYF. The DNA of the CDR3 is TGTGCCAGCAGCCAAGAGGGGGGGGCGTCCTACGAGCAGTACTTC.